The entry below describes one TCR beta chain. Its antigen is currently unknown. This specimen comes from a study of CD8 T cells in Susac syndrome. General study findings and limits: Expansion of Susac CD8+ clones peaked in TEMRA cells and in active patients.

With random hexamers, roughly 0.45 to 1 ug RNA was reverse transcribed. The CDR3 of TCR beta was amplified by immunoSEQ multiplex PCR across 54 Vbeta and 13 Jbeta. TCRdb re-called the immunoSEQ multiplex PCR reads with MiXCR, one entry per CDR3 protein. The sample holds 70,000 to 100,000 distinct CDR3 sequences, approximately 96% seen once. The CDR3 covers 14 residues. Trimming removed 2 bases from V and 5 bases from J, with 13 bases in between. Germline V gene sequence: CDR1 MNHEY, CDR2 SVGAGI. Peripheral blood CD8+ and CD4+ T cells were profiled by TCR beta sequencing. Sequencing was done on a sample of CD8+ T cells from PBMCs. The chain carries TRBV6-5 and TRBJ2-7, with D perhaps TRBD1 or TRBD2 (5 bases each). The TCR comes from a human donor with Susac syndrome. In DNA form, the CDR3 reads TGTGCCAGCAGTTACGGTCCAGAGGGGAACGAGCAGTACTTC. Translated: CASSYGPEGNEQYF.